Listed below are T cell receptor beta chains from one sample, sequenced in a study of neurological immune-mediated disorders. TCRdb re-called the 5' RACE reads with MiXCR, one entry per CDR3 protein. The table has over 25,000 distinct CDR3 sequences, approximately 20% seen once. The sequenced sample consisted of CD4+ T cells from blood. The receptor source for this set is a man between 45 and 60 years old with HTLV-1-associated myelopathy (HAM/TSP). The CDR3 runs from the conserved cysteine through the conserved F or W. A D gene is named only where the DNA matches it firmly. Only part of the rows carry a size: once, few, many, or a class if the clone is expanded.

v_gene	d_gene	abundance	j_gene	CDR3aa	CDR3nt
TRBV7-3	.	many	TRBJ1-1	CASSLTENTEAFF	TGTGCCAGCAGCTTAACGGAGAACACTGAAGCTTTCTTT
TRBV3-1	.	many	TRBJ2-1	CASSQAVDSLKSGEQFF	TGTGCCAGCAGCCAAGCCGTAGACTCCCTCAAGAGTGGTGAGCAGTTCTTC
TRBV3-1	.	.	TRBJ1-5	CASSQDRGAGQPQHF	TGTGCCAGCAGCCAAGATCGTGGAGCTGGTCAGCCCCAGCATTTT
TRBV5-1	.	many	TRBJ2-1	CASSLASPGPPHNEQFF	TGCGCCAGCAGCTTGGCTTCTCCGGGACCCCCGCATAATGAGCAGTTCTTC
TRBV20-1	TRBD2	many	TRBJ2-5	CSAQGTRGETQYF	TGCAGTGCTCAGGGGACTAGAGGGGAGACCCAGTACTTC
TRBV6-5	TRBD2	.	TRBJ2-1	CASSYSTSGSYNEQFF	TGTGCCAGCAGTTACTCGACTAGCGGGTCCTACAATGAGCAGTTCTTC
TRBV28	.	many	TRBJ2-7	CASIGNSYEQYF	TGTGCCAGCATAGGGAATTCCTACGAGCAGTACTTC
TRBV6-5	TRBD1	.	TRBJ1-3	CASSKTGAGNTIYF	TGTGCCAGCAGTAAGACAGGGGCTGGAAACACCATATATTTT
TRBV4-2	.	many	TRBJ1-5	CASSQVDRGNQPQHF	TGTGCCAGCAGCCAAGTTGACCGCGGCAATCAGCCCCAGCATTTT
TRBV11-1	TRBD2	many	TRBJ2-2	CASSLLAGNTGELFF	TGTGCCAGCAGCTTGCTAGCGGGAAACACCGGGGAGCTGTTTTTT
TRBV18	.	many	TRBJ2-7	CASSPGGSYEQYF	TGTGCCAGCTCACCAGGGGGTTCCTACGAGCAGTACTTC
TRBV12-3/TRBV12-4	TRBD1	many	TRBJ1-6	CASSPRQGRNSPLHF	TGTGCCAGCAGTCCGCGACAGGGTCGAAATTCACCCCTCCACTTT
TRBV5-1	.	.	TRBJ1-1	CASSLRPGGTEAFF	TGCGCCAGCAGCTTGAGGCCTGGAGGCACTGAAGCTTTCTTT
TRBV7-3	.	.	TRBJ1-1	CASSFGYTEAFF	TGTGCCAGCAGCTTCGGGTACACTGAAGCTTTCTTT
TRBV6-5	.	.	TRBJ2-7	CASSSEGLYEQYF	TGTGCCAGCAGTTCTGAGGGTCTATACGAGCAGTACTTC
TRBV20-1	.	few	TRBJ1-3	CSARRTVNGNTIYF	TGCAGTGCTAGACGGACAGTCAACGGGAACACCATATATTTT
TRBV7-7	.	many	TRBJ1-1	CASSVDRNTEAFF	TGTGCCAGCAGCGTAGACAGGAACACTGAAGCTTTCTTT
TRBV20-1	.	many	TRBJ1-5	CSARGENNQPQHF	TGCAGTGCTAGAGGGGAAAATAATCAGCCCCAGCATTTT
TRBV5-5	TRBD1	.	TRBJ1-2	CASSSLRGHVNYGYTF	TGTGCCAGCAGCTCACTAAGGGGGCACGTTAACTATGGCTACACCTTC
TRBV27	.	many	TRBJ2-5	CASGELGRETQYF	TGTGCCAGCGGGGAGTTGGGGCGGGAGACCCAGTACTTC
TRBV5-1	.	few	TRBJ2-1	CASSRGGGPNEQFF	TGCGCCAGCAGTCGAGGGGGGGGACCCAATGAGCAGTTCTTC
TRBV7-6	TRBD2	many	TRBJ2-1	CASSATSGGALEQFF	TGTGCCAGCAGCGCGACTAGCGGGGGGGCTCTGGAGCAGTTCTTC
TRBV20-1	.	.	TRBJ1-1	CSASGVTGWGSEAFF	TGCAGTGCTAGTGGTGTAACAGGGTGGGGTTCTGAAGCTTTCTTT
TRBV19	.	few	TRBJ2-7	CASSIGGRAIYEQYF	TGTGCCAGTAGTATAGGCGGACGGGCGATCTACGAGCAGTACTTC
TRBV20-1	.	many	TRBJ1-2	CSATGTPGAYGYTF	TGCAGTGCTACCGGGACACCCGGGGCGTATGGCTACACCTTC
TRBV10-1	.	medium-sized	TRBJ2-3	CASSDSQDTQYF	TGCGCCAGCAGTGATAGCCAAGATACGCAGTATTTT
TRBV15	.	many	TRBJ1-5	CATRQERGSNQPQHF	TGTGCCACCAGACAAGAACGTGGAAGCAATCAGCCCCAGCATTTT
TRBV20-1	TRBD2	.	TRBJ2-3	CSASGTSEDTQYF	TGCAGTGCTTCCGGGACTAGCGAAGATACGCAGTATTTT
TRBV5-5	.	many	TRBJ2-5	CASSLSQETQYF	TGTGCCAGCAGTCTGTCCCAAGAGACCCAGTACTTC
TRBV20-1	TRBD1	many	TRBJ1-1	CSALQGVFPNTEAFF	TGCAGTGCTCTCCAGGGGGTGTTTCCGAACACTGAAGCTTTCTTT
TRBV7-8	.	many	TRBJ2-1	CASSLGQLTNEQFF	TGTGCCAGCAGCCTCGGACAGTTGACCAATGAGCAGTTCTTC
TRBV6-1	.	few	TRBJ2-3	CASTEVGGTDTQYF	TGTGCCAGCACCGAAGTCGGGGGAACAGATACGCAGTATTTT
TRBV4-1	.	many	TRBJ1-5	CASSQDHLAGSNQPQHF	TGCGCCAGCAGCCAAGATCACCTGGCAGGGAGCAATCAGCCCCAGCATTTT
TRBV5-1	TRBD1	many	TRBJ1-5	CASSPGTGEQPQHF	TGCGCCAGCAGCCCTGGGACAGGGGAACAGCCCCAGCATTTT
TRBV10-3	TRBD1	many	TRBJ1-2	CAIRRDRDGYTF	TGTGCCATCAGGAGAGACAGGGATGGCTACACCTTC
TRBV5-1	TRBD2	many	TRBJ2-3	CASSWANIGGGAGDTQYF	TGCGCCAGCAGCTGGGCCAATATTGGCGGGGGGGCCGGAGATACGCAGTATTTT
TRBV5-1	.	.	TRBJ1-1	CASSLAGRGDTEAFF	TGCGCCAGCAGCTTGGCAGGAAGGGGCGACACTGAAGCTTTCTTT
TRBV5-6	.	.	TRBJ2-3	CASSLLHTQYF	TGTGCCAGCAGCTTGTTACATACGCAGTATTTT
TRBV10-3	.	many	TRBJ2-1	CAISDDKSKGEQFF	TGTGCCATCAGTGATGACAAAAGCAAAGGGGAGCAGTTCTTC
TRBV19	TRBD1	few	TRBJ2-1	CASSIPGQGRGEQFF	TGTGCCAGTAGTATCCCGGGACAGGGTAGAGGTGAGCAGTTCTTC
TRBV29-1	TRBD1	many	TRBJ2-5	CSVGTGGETQYF	TGCAGCGTCGGGACAGGGGGAGAGACCCAGTACTTC
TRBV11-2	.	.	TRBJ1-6	CASSLDLGENSPLHF	TGTGCCAGCAGCTTAGATCTAGGGGAGAATTCACCCCTCCACTTT
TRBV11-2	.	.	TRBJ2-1	CASSLGPGAPYNEQFF	TGTGCCAGCAGCTTAGGGCCGGGGGCACCATACAATGAGCAGTTCTTC
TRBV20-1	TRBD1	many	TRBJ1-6	CSARAMGQRNSPLHF	TGCAGTGCTAGAGCGATGGGACAGAGGAATTCACCCCTCCACTTT
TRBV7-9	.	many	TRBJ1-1	CASIWSDNTEAFF	TGTGCCAGCATCTGGTCAGATAACACTGAAGCTTTCTTT
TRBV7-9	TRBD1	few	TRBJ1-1	CASRPWDSPTEAFF	TGTGCCAGCAGACCCTGGGACAGCCCGACTGAAGCTTTCTTT
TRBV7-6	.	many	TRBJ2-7	CASSSQYGRVGHEQYF	TGTGCCAGCAGCTCCCAGTATGGCAGGGTTGGTCACGAGCAGTACTTC
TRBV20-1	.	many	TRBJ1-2	CSASKGARGGYTF	TGCAGTGCTAGTAAGGGCGCGAGAGGTGGCTACACCTTC
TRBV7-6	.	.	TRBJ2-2	CASSFYICSARLGTVNTGELFF	.
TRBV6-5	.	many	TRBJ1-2	CASSYSGLMKGYGYTF	TGTGCCAGCAGTTACTCGGGTCTCATGAAGGGCTATGGCTACACCTTC
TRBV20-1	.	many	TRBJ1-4	CSARDLRGTNEKLFF	TGCAGTGCTAGAGATCTAAGAGGGACTAATGAAAAACTGTTTTTT
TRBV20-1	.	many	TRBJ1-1	CSATHAMNTEAFF	TGCAGTGCTACGCATGCAATGAACACTGAAGCTTTCTTT
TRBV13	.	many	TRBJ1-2	CASSSSQGRPSYGYTF	TGTGCCAGCAGCTCATCCCAAGGACGCCCTTCCTATGGCTACACCTTC
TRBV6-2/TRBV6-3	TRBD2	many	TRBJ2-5	CASSYGGIGGETQYF	TGTGCCAGCAGTTACGGAGGAATCGGGGGGGAGACCCAGTACTTC
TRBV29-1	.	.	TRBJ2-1	CSVAQKNEQFF	TGCAGCGTTGCACAAAAAAATGAGCAGTTCTTC
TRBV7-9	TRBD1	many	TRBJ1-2	CASSESGTGGACTF	TGTGCCAGCAGCGAGAGCGGGACAGGGGGCGCGTGCACCTTC